This TCR beta chain was found in a study of shared clonotypes between healthy human individuals. The assay was immunoSEQ multiplex PCR, and TCRdb's table has in-frame clones only and misses some. The repertoire holds about 1.9 million clones, with just under 95% as singletons. CDR1 SGDLS and CDR2 YYNGEE come from the germline V gene. The CDR3 length is 13 residues. V was trimmed by 3 bases and J by 2 bases, leaving 8 bases between them. It was CD45RO-negative cells, positively selected for CCR7, that made up naive CD8 cells, with terminally differentiated effector memory CD45RA+ cells excluded. Sequenced sample: naive CD8+ T cells from PBMCs. The rearrangement links TRBV9 to TRBJ1-1; D remains ambiguous. The sequence was obtained from a man aged 18-30 years in good health. Some clones in this sample may be carry-over from other donors' samples. The chain's CDR3 is CASSAARNTEAFF. In DNA form, the CDR3 reads TGTGCCAGCAGCGCCGCCCGAAACACTGAAGCTTTCTTT. The full variable domain, its missing parts supplied by reference TRBV9 and TRBJ1-1, is DSGVTQTPKHLITATGQRVTLRCSPRSGDLSVYWYQQSLDQGLQFLIQYYNGEERAKGNILERFSAQQFPDLHSELNLSSLELGDSALYFCASSAARNTEAFFGQGTRLTVV.